This TCR beta chain was profiled in a study of blood T cell repertoires in COVID-19 (dated by TCRdb to 2020 to 2021). Concerning the study at large: The collaborator samples originated in the United States, Italy and Spain and spanned the acute and convalescent phases of COVID-19. The material from the prospective study consisted of cDNA or gDNA derived from T cells, B-cell-depleted T cells, or PBMCs. Deeply sampled blood TCRbeta repertoires from subjects exposed to, actively infected with, or recovered from COVID-19 were included in the dataset. The repertoires were released in a freely available public database meant as a resource for research on the immune response to SARS-CoV-2. Samples were obtained from the ongoing ImmuneRACE study (first 160 participants) and from over 1,000 subjects provided by 6 global collaborators. Nearly every sample came with metadata listing a de-identified subject ID, COVID-19 status, age in years and sex. Where available, HLA class I and class II types were obtained from metadata supplied by the sample provider rather than from assay-based typing.

As concerns this clone: Its cognate antigen has yet to be identified. No clone much larger than this one lies a single base away; base qualities are absent.

The germline V gene supplies CDR1 MDHEN and CDR2 SYDVKM. The junction carries 8 bases between V and J, which are trimmed by 8 bases and 1 base respectively. Including cysteine and phenylalanine, the CDR3 has 12 amino acids. Only CDR3 DNA is held: 36 bases, read in frame from base 1. The collaborating institutions used their own protocols to collect whole blood in K2EDTA tubes. For TCRbeta analysis, collaborators shipped samples as frozen whole blood, isolated PBMCs, or DNA extracted from either of those sample types. TCRbeta CDR3 regions were amplified from genomic DNA using the immunoSEQ Assay, a bias-controlled multiplex PCR. Per the authors' processing: Nucleated cell counts per sample were estimated from amplification of reference gene primers within the assay. To quantify the absolute abundance of each unique TCRbeta CDR3 rearrangement, sequence reads were collapsed and filtered. For each sample, productive Simpson clonality was calculated by taking the square root of Simpson's diversity index across productive rearrangements. TCRdb mirrors the immuneACCESS table, restricted to in-frame sequences. Some clones are absent from its copies; in checked studies, under half trace to an unresolved V gene, and the reason for the others is unknown. V, J and clone size are those of that table, while D and trimming were read from the DNA. Within this sample are under 200,000 clones, with around 80% of them counted one time only. The leading ten clones occupy roughly 2.8% of the sample.

The study at large found these results: The quantity of clinical and demographic metadata differed by source and by participant and was supplied without curation.

Specimen: peripheral blood. This receptor was taken from a woman between 55 and 75 years old with acute or convalescent COVID-19. In this chain, TRBV28 is recombined with TRBJ1-1, with TRBD1 tentatively as D gene (5 bases match). The CDR3 protein sequence reads: CASGGWNTEAFF. The sequence in DNA is TGTGCCAGCGGGGGGTGGAACACTGAAGCTTTCTTT.